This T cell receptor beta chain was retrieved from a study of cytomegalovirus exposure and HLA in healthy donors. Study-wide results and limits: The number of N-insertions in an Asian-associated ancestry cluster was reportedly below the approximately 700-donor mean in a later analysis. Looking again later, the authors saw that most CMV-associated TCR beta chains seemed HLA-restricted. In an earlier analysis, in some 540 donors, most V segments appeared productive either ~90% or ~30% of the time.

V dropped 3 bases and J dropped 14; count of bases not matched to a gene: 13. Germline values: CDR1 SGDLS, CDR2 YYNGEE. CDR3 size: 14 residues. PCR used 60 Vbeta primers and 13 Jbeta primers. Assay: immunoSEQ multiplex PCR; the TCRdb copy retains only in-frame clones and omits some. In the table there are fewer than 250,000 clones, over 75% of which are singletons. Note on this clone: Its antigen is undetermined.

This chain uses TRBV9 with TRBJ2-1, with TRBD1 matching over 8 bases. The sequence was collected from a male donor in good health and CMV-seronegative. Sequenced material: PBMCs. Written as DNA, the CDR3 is TGTGCCAGCAGCGCTAAAGGGTCTGGACAGGGTAAGTTCTTC. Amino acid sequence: CASSAKGSGQGKFF. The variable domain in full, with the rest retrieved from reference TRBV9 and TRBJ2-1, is DSGVTQTPKHLITATGQRVTLRCSPRSGDLSVYWYQQSLDQGLQFLIQYYNGEERAKGNILERFSAQQFPDLHSELNLSSLELGDSALYFCASSAKGSGQGKFFGPGTRLTVL.